The 19 T cell receptor beta chains reported below all come from one sample, sequenced in a study of blood T cell repertoires in COVID-19. The protocol was immunoSEQ multiplex PCR, while the TCRdb copy is restricted to in-frame clones and leaves out a portion. The sample shows about 410,000 clones, around 86% of them seen only once. The sample comprised peripheral blood. These receptors were collected from a woman under 40 with active or convalescent COVID-19.

The chain has TRBV19 and TRBJ1-6; TRBD1 matches 8 bases. Germline CDR1 is LNHDA and CDR2 is SQIVND (reference sequence). The CDR3 is made up of 17 amino acids. The V gene end was trimmed by 5 bases and the J gene end by 6 bases; junction bases not matched to a gene: 12. The DNA for the CDR3 is TGTGCCAGTAGTGACCGGACAGGGAGGGGGTCTAATTCACCCCTCCACTTT. It is translated as CASSDRTGRGSNSPLHF.

Only one count was recorded for this clone. V is TRBV5-1 and J is TRBJ1-6; 7 bases are a match to TRBD1. The CDR3 is 15 amino acids. Trimming cost V 2 bases and J 10 bases; bases outside gene matches: 9. Germline assignment: CDR1 SGHRS and CDR2 YFSETQ. Here the CDR3 reads CASSLIQGLESPLHF. CDR3 coding DNA: TGCGCCAGCAGCTTAATACAGGGGTTGGAGTCACCCCTCCACTTT.

The chain employs TRBV18 and TRBJ1-2; the match to TRBD1 covers 10 bases. The V and J ends lost 4 bases and 3 bases, in that order; junction bases with no gene match: 8. This CDR3 comprises 16 residues. Germline assignment: CDR1 KGHSH and CDR2 LQKENI. The CDR3 spells CASSLSFGQGDYGYTF. CDR3 nucleotides: TGTGCCAGCTCACTTAGTTTTGGACAGGGGGACTATGGCTACACCTTC.

This chain uses TRBV13 with TRBJ1-3; 10 bases agree with TRBD1. The CDR3 is 16 residues long. Germline V gene sequence: CDR1 PRHDT, CDR2 FYEKMQ (reference sequence). The V gene end was trimmed by 0 bases and the J gene end by 4 bases; junction bases not matched to a gene: 3. The CDR3 bases are TGTGCCAGCAGCTTAGGGACGACAGGGGGCGGAAACACCATATATTTT. This encodes CASSLGTTGGGNTIYF. The full variable domain, rest sourced from reference TRBV13 and TRBJ1-3, is AAGVIQSPRHLIKEKRETATLKCYPIPRHDTVYWYQQGPGQDPQFLISFYEKMQSDKGSIPDRFSAQQFSDYHSELNMSSLELGDSALYFCASSLGTTGGGNTIYFGEGSWLTVV.

J is TRBJ2-5 and V is TRBV5-4, with D possibly TRBD2 on 6 matching bases. The germline CDR1 and CDR2 sequences are SGHNT and YYREEE (reference sequence). The V end was cut by 0 bases, the J end by 2 bases, with 11 bases between. The CDR3 is made up of 15 amino acids. In nucleotides, the CDR3 is TGTGCCAGCAGCTTGGTGGCGGGGTTTCAAGAGACCCAGTACTTC. This sequence encodes CASSLVAGFQETQYF.

This chain joins TRBV28 and TRBJ1-1; the match to TRBD1 covers 9 bases. Trimming took 8 bases from V and 5 from J; bases not matched to a gene: 9. Germline assignment: CDR1 MDHEN and CDR2 SYDVKM. The CDR3 runs 14 residues. CDR3 sequence (DNA): TGTGCCAGCCTACAGGGGGCACTTAGGACTGAAGCTTTCTTT. Encoded protein: CASLQGALRTEAFF.

V usage is TRBV7-9 and J usage is TRBJ1-2; TRBD1 matches 8 bases. V was clipped by 3 bases and J by 6 bases; unmatched bases: 6. The length of the CDR3 is 14 residues. The germline gives CDR1 SEHNR, CDR2 FQNEAQ (reference sequence). The CDR3 here is CASSFLDRGHGYTF. CDR3 nucleotides: TGTGCCAGCAGCTTTCTCGACAGGGGTCATGGCTACACCTTC.

This clone occurred once. V and J are TRBV29-1 and TRBJ1-5, with TRBD1 matching 10 bases. V shed 7 bases and J 7 bases; nucleotides not matched to a gene: 4. Germline values: CDR1 SQVTM, CDR2 ANQGSEA. The CDR3 runs 12 residues. The CDR3 nucleotides read TGCAGCGCCGGACAGGGGGGCCAGCCCCAGCATTTT. Protein product: CSAGQGGQPQHF.

This chain connects TRBV6-5 to TRBJ1-6; 9 bases agree with TRBD1. The length of the CDR3 is 15 residues. Per germline, CDR1 MNHEY and CDR2 SVGAGI. Trimming at V came to 7 bases and at J to 7 bases, leaving 8 bases not matched to a gene. The CDR3 coding sequence is TGTGCCAGCATTTCCGGGACAGGGTACAATTCACCCCTCCACTTT. Translated, it gives CASISGTGYNSPLHF.

V gene TRBV10-3 combines with J gene TRBJ2-7, with D maybe TRBD1 (5 bases). The CDR3 is 17 residues long. In germline, CDR1 is ENHRY, CDR2 SYGVKD. Trimming took off 2 bases at V and 2 bases at J, with 19 bases between the two ends. The CDR3 DNA sequence: TGTGCCATCAGTGAGCTCCCAAGAAGGGGTAACACCTACGAGCAGTACTTC. This translates into CAISELPRRGNTYEQYF.

V usage is TRBV10-2 and J usage is TRBJ2-1; the D gene is possibly TRBD1 (5 bases). Deletions cut 8 bases from V and 2 bases from J, with 10 bases between. The germline CDR1 and CDR2 sequences are WSHSY and SAAADI. This CDR3 has 13 amino acids. Written as DNA, the CDR3 is TGCGCCAGCCTGGACACTCCCTACAATGAGCAGTTCTTC. It yields the protein CASLDTPYNEQFF.

The chain carries TRBV21-1 and TRBJ1-4; the table's D gene call, TRBD1, was not cross checked with the DNA. TRBV21-1 is termed a pseudogene. This CDR3 has 17 residues. The CDR3 region has the DNA TGTGCCAGCAGTAGGACAGGGGTTACAGGAGTGGATGAAAAACTGTTTTTT. Translated: CASSRTGVTGVDEKLFF.

The chain recombines TRBV4-1 with TRBJ2-1; D gene unclear. Germline CDR1 MGHRA, CDR2 YSYEKL. V dropped 1 base and J dropped 9 bases, with 10 bases sitting between them. This CDR3 is 13 amino acids long. CDR3 sequence: CASSQAPRLEQFF. The CDR3 DNA sequence: TGCGCCAGCAGCCAAGCCCCTAGGCTTGAGCAGTTCTTC.

Comment on this clone: Distinct nucleotide sequences in the sample also encode this CDR3. V is TRBV27 and J is TRBJ2-7, with D possibly matching TRBD2 (6 bases). The V end was cut by 0 bases, the J end by 4 bases, with 7 bases between. The CDR3 runs 13 residues. In germline, CDR1 is MNHEY, CDR2 SMNVEV (reference sequence). DNA for the CDR3: TGTGCCAGCAGTTTATCGGGGGGATACGAGCAGTACTTC. It is translated as CASSLSGGYEQYF.

A few counts support this clone. The gene calls are TRBV9 and TRBJ2-3; TRBD2 aligns across 11 bases. Per germline, CDR1 SGDLS and CDR2 YYNGEE. This CDR3 has 16 residues. After removal of 3 bases from V and 0 bases from J, the junction contained 3 bases not matched to a gene. CDR3 nucleotides: TGTGCCAGCAGCGGCTCTAGCGGGGGGAGCACAGATACGCAGTATTTT. Its protein product is CASSGSSGGSTDTQYF.

This rearrangement joins TRBV2 to TRBJ1-3; D uncertain. The CDR3 contains 13 residues. Looked up from germline, CDR1 is SNHLY and CDR2 is FYNNEI. Trimming removed 5 bases from V and 4 bases from J, with 9 bases in between. The CDR3 DNA follows: TGTGCCAGCAGTATGAGGTCCGGAAACACCATATATTTT. Protein sequence: CASSMRSGNTIYF.

The chain uses TRBV19 and TRBJ2-7; maybe TRBD2 (6 bases). The V gene lost 3 bases and the J gene lost 2 bases, with 11 bases spanning the gap. This CDR3 comprises 14 residues. CDR1 is LNHDA and CDR2 is SQIVND in the germline V gene (reference sequence). The CDR3 sequence: CASSIRDLTYEQYF. In nucleotides, the CDR3 is TGTGCCAGTAGTATCCGGGACTTGACCTACGAGCAGTACTTC.

Here the CDR3 DNA reads TGTGCCAGCAGCCAGGCGGGAGCGGAGCAGTTCTTC. Residues: CASSQAGAEQFF. V and J are TRBV3-1 (or the pseudogene TRBV3-2) and TRBJ2-1, with 7 bases that match TRBD2. Per germline, CDR1 LGHDT and CDR2 YNNKEL (reference sequence). The V gene end was trimmed by 3 bases and the J gene end by 10 bases; junction bases not matched to a gene: 3. This CDR3 comprises 12 residues.

This clone has more than one count but fewer than ten. This chain links TRBV2 with TRBJ1-4; perhaps TRBD1 as D (5 bases). The germline CDR1 and CDR2 sequences are SNHLY and FYNNEI. V lost 0 bases, J lost 6 bases, and 14 bases lay in between. The CDR3 runs to 16 residues. The CDR3 bases are TGTGCCAGCAGTGAAGCGGGCAGGGTCGAGGATGAAAAACTGTTTTTT. Translation: CASSEAGRVEDEKLFF.